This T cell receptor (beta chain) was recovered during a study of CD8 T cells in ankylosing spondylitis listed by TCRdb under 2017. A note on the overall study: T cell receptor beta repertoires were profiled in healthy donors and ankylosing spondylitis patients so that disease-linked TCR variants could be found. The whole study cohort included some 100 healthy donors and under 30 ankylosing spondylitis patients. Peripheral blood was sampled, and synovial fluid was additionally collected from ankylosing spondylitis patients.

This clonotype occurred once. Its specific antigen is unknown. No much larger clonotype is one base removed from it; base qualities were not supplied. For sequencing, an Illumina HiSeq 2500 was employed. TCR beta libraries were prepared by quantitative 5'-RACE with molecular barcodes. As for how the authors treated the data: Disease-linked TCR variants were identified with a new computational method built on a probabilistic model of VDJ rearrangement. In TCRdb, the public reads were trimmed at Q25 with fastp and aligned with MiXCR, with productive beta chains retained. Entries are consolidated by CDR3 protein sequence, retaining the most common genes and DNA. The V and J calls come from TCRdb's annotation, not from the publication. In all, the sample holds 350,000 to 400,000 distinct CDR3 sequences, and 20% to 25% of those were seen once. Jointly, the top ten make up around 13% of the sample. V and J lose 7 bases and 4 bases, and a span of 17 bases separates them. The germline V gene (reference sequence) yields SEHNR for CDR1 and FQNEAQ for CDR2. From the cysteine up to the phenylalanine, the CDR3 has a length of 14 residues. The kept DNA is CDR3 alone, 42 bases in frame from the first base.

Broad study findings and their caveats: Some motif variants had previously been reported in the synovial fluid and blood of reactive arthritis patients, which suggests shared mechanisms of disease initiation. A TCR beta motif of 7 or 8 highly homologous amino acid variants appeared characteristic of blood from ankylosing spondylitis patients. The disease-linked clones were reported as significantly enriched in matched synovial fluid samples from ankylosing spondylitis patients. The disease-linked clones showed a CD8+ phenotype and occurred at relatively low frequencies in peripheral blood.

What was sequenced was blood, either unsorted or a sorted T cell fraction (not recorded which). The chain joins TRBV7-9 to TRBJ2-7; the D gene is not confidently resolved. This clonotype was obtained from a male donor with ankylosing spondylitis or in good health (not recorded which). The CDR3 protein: CASTSRPTPYEQYF. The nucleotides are TGTGCCAGCACTTCCCGGCCAACCCCTTACGAGCAGTACTTC.